These 17 T cell receptor beta chains share one sample of origin, sequenced in a study of tissue T cells after allogeneic stem cell transplantation. Time point indicated: mouse harvest day 7 after allogeneic transplant. Tail vein injection delivered 10^7 T-cell-depleted bone marrow cells and 10^6 splenic CD5+ T cells. The assay was immunoSEQ multiplex PCR, and TCRdb's table has in-frame clones only and misses some. The sample has some 7,000 clones, less than 60% seen once. Sequenced: lymph node tissue. The receptors were sampled from a female BALB/c mouse given C57BL/6 T cells with graft-versus-host disease after an allogeneic hematopoietic cell transplant.

As for this clone: Germline and genes: mouse. The read is 1 residue too short to cover the CDR3 end, so that end is filled in from the germline J gene. The chain has TRBV26 and TRBJ2-5; D unclear. Between the trimmed V and J ends, which lost 2 bases and 0 bases, there was a span of 12 bases. Germline loops: CDR1 KGHPV, CDR2 FQNQEV (reference sequence). The CDR3 runs to 16 residues. The CDR3 loop reads CASSLRGFFNQDTQYF. The DNA read from the CDR3 is TGTGCCAGCAGTCTGCGTGGGTTTTTTAACCAAGACACCCAGTAC. The variable domain in full, completed from reference TRBV26 and TRBJ2-5, reads NSKVIQTPRYLVKGQGQKAKMRCIPEKGHPVVFWYQQNKNNEFKFLINFQNQEVLQQIDMTEKRFSAECPSNSPCSLEIQSSEAGDSALYLCASSLRGFFNQDTQYFGPGTRLLVL.

Regarding this clone: Mouse names are used for the genes. CDR3 residues: CAWSLGTGEYEQYF. The CDR3 bases that were read are TGTGCCTGGAGTCTAGGGACTGGGGAATATGAACAGTAC. The genes are TRBV31 and TRBJ2-7, with TRBD2 matching 10 bases. From the germline J gene comes the end of the CDR3, since the read stops 1 residue before it. The ends lost 0 bases at V and 4 bases at J; junction bases unmatched: 3. There are 14 residues in the CDR3. Germline V gene data show CDR1 as GKSSPN and CDR2 as SITVG. The variable domain in full, with the rest retrieved from reference TRBV31 and TRBJ2-7, is AQTIHQWPVAEIKAVGSPLSLGCTIKGKSSPNLYWYWQATGGTLQQLFYSITVGQVESVVQLNLSASRPKDDQFILSTEKLLLSHSGFYLCAWSLGTGEYEQYFGPGTRLTVL.

Comment on this clone: The genes and germline here are from mouse. The read ends 1 residue early relative to the CDR3; the germline J gene fills the gap. V gene TRBV26 combines with J gene TRBJ2-7; D may correspond to TRBD1 or TRBD2 (6 bases each). The CDR3 consists of 14 residues. Germline CDR1 reads KGHPV; CDR2 reads FQNQEV (reference sequence). V lost 0 bases to trimming and J lost 4 bases, with 10 bases between them. The CDR3 is CASSLSRGPYEQYF. Partial CDR3 DNA: TGTGCCAGCAGTCTGTCCCGGGGGCCTTATGAACAGTAC.

Remarks on this clone: Gene names are the mouse ones. Coverage ceases 1 residue before the CDR3 finishes, and the germline J gene fills in the end. The rearrangement joins TRBV16 to TRBJ1-1; no reliable D call. Germline loops: CDR1 SGHSA, CDR2 FRNQAP. The CDR3 totals 13 residues. V shed 3 bases and J shed 0 bases, with 5 bases lying between them. CDR3 amino acids: CASSFGANTEVFF. The CDR3 DNA, read in part, is TGTGCAAGCAGCTTTGGGGCAAACACAGAAGTCTTC.

For this clone: Here the gene names and germline are mouse. The CDR3 end lies 1 residue beyond the end of the read and is filled in from the germline J gene. The chain combines TRBV31 with TRBJ2-3; TRBD2 might be the D (5 bases). Germline CDR1 and CDR2: GKSSPN and SITVG. V was cut by 0 bases and J by 3 bases, with 7 bases left in between. The CDR3 is made up of 13 amino acids. The DNA read from the CDR3 is TGTGCCTGGAGTCTATCTGGGGCAGAAACGCTGTAT. Translated: CAWSLSGAETLY. The whole CDR3 is CAWSLSGAETLYF.

A remark on this clone: Genes and germline are mouse. The read falls 1 residue short of the CDR3 end, and the missing part is taken from the germline J gene. The same CDR3 can be traced to other DNA sequences in this sample. The chain links TRBV26 to TRBJ2-4; D remains ambiguous. The ends were cut back, 3 bases at V and 0 bases at J, with 4 bases in the middle. The CDR3 contains 13 residues. Germline CDR1 and CDR2: KGHPV and FQNQEV (reference sequence). CDR3 DNA (partial): TGTGCCAGCAGTCTAGGTAGTCAAAACACCTTGTAC. Translating gives CASSLGSQNTLY. Given in full, the CDR3 is CASSLGSQNTLYF. The complete variable domain, with remaining parts taken from reference TRBV26 and TRBJ2-4, reads NSKVIQTPRYLVKGQGQKAKMRCIPEKGHPVVFWYQQNKNNEFKFLINFQNQEVLQQIDMTEKRFSAECPSNSPCSLEIQSSEAGDSALYLCASSLGSQNTLYFGAGTRLSVL.

Regarding this clone: Genes and germline are mouse. The read gets to within 1 residue of the CDR3 end, and the germline J gene fills in the rest. The gene calls are TRBV15 and TRBJ2-7; the D gene is possibly TRBD1 (6 bases). Germline loops: CDR1 SGHND, CDR2 FRSKSL. The CDR3 spans 13 residues. Between the trimmed V and J ends, which lost 6 bases and 0 bases, there was a span of 9 bases. This CDR3 is CASRRDNSYEQYF. The sequenced CDR3 bases are TGTGCCAGCAGGAGGGACAACTCCTATGAACAGTAC.

Concerning this clone itself: Germline and genes here are mouse. The read terminates 1 residue before the CDR3 end, so the remaining end is supplied by the germline J gene. The V gene is TRBV16, the J gene TRBJ1-1, with D perhaps matching TRBD1 (6 bases). The CDR3 sequence is 14 residues long. Germline V gene lookup returns CDR1 SGHSA and CDR2 FRNQAP. Trimming took 3 bases from V and 1 from J, leaving 9 bases between them. Incomplete CDR3 DNA: TGTGCAAGCAGCTTTTCACAGGGAAACACAGAAGTCTTC. Encoded protein: CASSFSQGNTEVF. The entire CDR3 sequence reads CASSFSQGNTEVFF. The whole variable domain, remainder taken from reference TRBV16 and TRBJ1-1, is NAGVIQTPRHKVTGKGQEATLWCEPISGHSAVFWYRQTIVQGLEFLTYFRNQAPIDDSGMPKERFSAQMPNQSHSTLKIQSTQPQDSAVYLCASSFSQGNTEVFFGKGTRLTVV.

This clone was observed once. Gene names follow the mouse nomenclature. Read sequence stops 1 residue before the CDR3 end, and the germline J gene provides the missing end. The rearrangement joins TRBV26 to TRBJ2-4; a possible D gene is TRBD1 (6 bases). CDR1 and CDR2 (germline): KGHPV, FQNQEV (reference sequence). With 0 bases removed from V and 4 bases from J, the gap between germline ends came to 8 bases. The length of the CDR3 is 14 residues. The CDR3 sequence is CASSLSGQKNTLYF. The covered CDR3 bases are TGTGCCAGCAGTCTGTCGGGACAAAAAAACACCTTGTAC. Combining the CDR3 with reference TRBV26 and TRBJ2-4 gives the whole variable domain NSKVIQTPRYLVKGQGQKAKMRCIPEKGHPVVFWYQQNKNNEFKFLINFQNQEVLQQIDMTEKRFSAECPSNSPCSLEIQSSEAGDSALYLCASSLSGQKNTLYFGAGTRLSVL.

With respect to this clone: The genes are named according to mouse. The read ends 1 residue before the CDR3 terminus; that terminus is restored from the germline J gene. The gene calls are TRBV3 and TRBJ2-3, with D uncertain. The CDR3 contains 15 residues. Between the trimmed V and J ends, which lost 0 bases and 0 bases, there was a span of 7 bases. CDR1 is SNHLY and CDR2 is FYNGKV in the germline V gene (reference sequence). Partial CDR3 DNA: TGTGCCAGCAGCTTAGCCAGATTTAGTGCAGAAACGCTGTAT. It encodes CASSLARFSAETLY. The entire CDR3 is CASSLARFSAETLYF.

On this clone itself: Genes and germline come from the mouse. The sequence runs out 1 residue before the end of the CDR3; the remainder is reconstructed from the germline J gene. V and J are TRBV13-2 and TRBJ2-5, with a tentative D call TRBD2 (7 bases). The CDR3 is 16 residues long. Germline values: CDR1 NNHNN, CDR2 SYGAGS (reference sequence). Trimming took 0 bases from V and 0 from J, leaving 11 bases between them. CDR3 loop: CASGDGLGANQDTQYF. The sequenced CDR3 bases are TGTGCCAGCGGTGATGGGCTGGGGGCTAACCAAGACACCCAGTAC.

Concerning this clone itself: Gene names and germline match the mouse. The CDR3 end is not reached by the read, which stops 1 residue before it; the germline J gene fills it in. The chain recombines TRBV21 with TRBJ1-3, with D maybe TRBD1 (6 bases). TRBV21 is placed among ORFs of uncertain function. The CDR3 is made up of 16 amino acids. V dropped 0 bases and J dropped 1 base, with 10 bases sitting between them. This CDR3 reads CASSQSVGASGNTLYF. CDR3 DNA (partial): TGTGCTAGCAGTCAATCGGTGGGGGCCTCTGGAAATACGCTCTAT.

About this clone: The gene names given are mouse names. The read falls 1 residue short of the CDR3 end, and the missing part is taken from the germline J gene. The chain employs TRBV13-3 and TRBJ2-5, with 8 bases aligning to TRBD1. V shed 4 bases and J 5 bases; nucleotides not matched to a gene: 6. The CDR3 spans 14 residues. Germline V gene data show CDR1 as NNHDY and CDR2 as SYVADS. The sequenced CDR3 bases are TGTGCCAGCAGTCCAGGGGGCGCGGGAGACACCCAGTAC. Translated, it gives CASSPGGAGDTQY. The whole CDR3 is CASSPGGAGDTQYF.

As regards this clone: Mismatch with germline at one junction end may stem from a read error. These gene names are mouse names. Read data end 1 residue before the CDR3 end; the end is taken from the germline J gene. The gene calls are TRBV2 and TRBJ2-1, with 9 bases identical to TRBD1. CDR1 and CDR2 (germline): LGHNA, YSYQKL. This CDR3 is built from 15 residues. CDR3 DNA (partial): TGTGCCAGCAGCCAAGAGGGGACAGGGTATGCTGGGCAGTTC. As protein: CASSQEGTGYAGQF. The full CDR3 protein reads CASSQEGTGYAGQFF.

This clone was detected only a few times. Gene labels here are mouse ones. The read ends 1 residue early relative to the CDR3; the germline J gene fills the gap. The J gene is TRBJ2-1, the V gene TRBV21; 9 positions match TRBD2. TRBV21 qualifies as an ORF whose function is uncertain. The CDR3 has 16 amino acids. Trimming removed 5 bases from V and 7 bases from J; junction bases left unmatched: 12. The chain's CDR3 is CASSEGWGGAGAEQFF. The CDR3 DNA, read in part, is TGTGCTAGCAGTGAAGGGTGGGGGGGCGCAGGAGCTGAGCAGTTC.

By proportion, this clone is large (0.1 to 1%). Gene names and germline match the mouse. Sequencing ends 1 residue short of the CDR3 end; the germline J gene provides the rest. The V gene is TRBV3, the J gene TRBJ2-7; 7 bases align to TRBD2. CDR1 and CDR2 from the germline V gene are SNHLY and FYNGKV (reference sequence). The V segment lost 0 bases and the J segment 4 bases; nucleotides outside the gene matches: 3. The CDR3 has 14 residues. Incomplete CDR3 DNA: TGTGCCAGCAGCTTAGCCTGGGGGTCGTATGAACAGTAC. Protein: CASSLAWGSYEQY. The CDR3 as a whole reads CASSLAWGSYEQYF. The entire variable domain, with the rest obtained from reference TRBV3 and TRBJ2-7, is as follows: GPKVLQIPSHQIIDMGQMVTLNCDPVSNHLYFYWYKQILGQQMEFLVNFYNGKVMEKSKLFKDQFSVERPDGSYFTLKIQPTALEDSAVYFCASSLAWGSYEQYFGPGTRLTVL.

Notes on this clone: Gene names denote mouse genes. The read halts 1 residue ahead of the CDR3 end, with the missing end drawn from the germline J gene. This rearrangement joins TRBV16 to TRBJ2-4; 10 bases line up with TRBD2. CDR3 length: 16 amino acids. Losses at the gene ends were 3 bases for V and 0 bases for J; bases not matched to a gene: 3. From germline, CDR1 is SGHSA and CDR2 FRNQAP. CDR3: CASSLTGGTSQNTLYF. CDR3 DNA (partial): TGTGCAAGCAGCTTGACTGGGGGGACTAGTCAAAACACCTTGTAC.